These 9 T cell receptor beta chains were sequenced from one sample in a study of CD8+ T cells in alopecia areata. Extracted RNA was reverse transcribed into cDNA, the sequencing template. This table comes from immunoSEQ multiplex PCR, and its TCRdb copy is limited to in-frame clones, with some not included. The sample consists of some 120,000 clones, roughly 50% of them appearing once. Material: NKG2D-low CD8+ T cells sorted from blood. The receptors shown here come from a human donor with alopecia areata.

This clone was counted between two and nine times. The CDR3 nucleotides read TGTGCCAGCGAGCCCCGTAGCGGGAGGGCCTACAATGAGCAGTTCTTC. It specifies CASEPRSGRAYNEQFF. The chain uses TRBV7-9 and TRBJ2-1, with 11 bases matching TRBD2. V dropped 8 bases and J dropped 2; count of bases not matched to a gene: 8. The CDR3 loop spans 16 amino acids. The V gene's germline CDR1 is SEHNR and CDR2 FQNEAQ (reference sequence).

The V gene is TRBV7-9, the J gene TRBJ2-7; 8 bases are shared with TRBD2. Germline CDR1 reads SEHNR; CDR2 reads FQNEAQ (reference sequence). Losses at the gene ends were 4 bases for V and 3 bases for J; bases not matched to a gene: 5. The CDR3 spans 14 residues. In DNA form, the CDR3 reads TGTGCCAGCAGCTCCGCGGGGGGAAACTACGAGCAGTACTTC. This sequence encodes CASSSAGGNYEQYF. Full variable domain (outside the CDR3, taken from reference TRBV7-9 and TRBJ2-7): DTGVSQNPRHKITKRGQNVTFRCDPISEHNRLYWYRQTLGQGPEFLTYFQNEAQLEKSRLLSDRFSAERPKGSFSTLEIQRTEQGDSAMYLCASSSAGGNYEQYFGPGTRLTVT.

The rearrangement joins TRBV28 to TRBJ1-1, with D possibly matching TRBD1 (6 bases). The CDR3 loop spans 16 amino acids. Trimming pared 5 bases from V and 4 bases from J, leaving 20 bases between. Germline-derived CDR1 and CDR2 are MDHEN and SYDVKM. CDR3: CASSPLWGGQGTEAFF. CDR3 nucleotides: TGTGCCAGCAGTCCCCTTTGGGGGGGGCAAGGCACTGAAGCTTTCTTT.

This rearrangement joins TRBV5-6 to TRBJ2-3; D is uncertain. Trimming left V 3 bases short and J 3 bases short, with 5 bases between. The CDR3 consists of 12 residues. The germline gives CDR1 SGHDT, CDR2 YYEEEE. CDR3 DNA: TGTGCCAGCAGCTCCGGGACAGATACGCAGTATTTT. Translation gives CASSSGTDTQYF.

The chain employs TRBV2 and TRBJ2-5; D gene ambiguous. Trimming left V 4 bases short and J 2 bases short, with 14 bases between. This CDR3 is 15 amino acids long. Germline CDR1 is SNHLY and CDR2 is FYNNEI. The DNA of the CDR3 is TGTGCCAGCAGTGCCACCGTCGGCGGACAAGAGACCCAGTACTTC. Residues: CASSATVGGQETQYF.

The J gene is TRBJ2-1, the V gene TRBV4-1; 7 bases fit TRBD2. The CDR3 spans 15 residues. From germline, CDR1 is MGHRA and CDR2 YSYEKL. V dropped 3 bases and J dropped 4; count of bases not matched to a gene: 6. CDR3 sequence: CASSHRGGGYNEQFF. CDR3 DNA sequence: TGCGCCAGCAGCCATAGGGGCGGGGGATACAATGAGCAGTTCTTC.

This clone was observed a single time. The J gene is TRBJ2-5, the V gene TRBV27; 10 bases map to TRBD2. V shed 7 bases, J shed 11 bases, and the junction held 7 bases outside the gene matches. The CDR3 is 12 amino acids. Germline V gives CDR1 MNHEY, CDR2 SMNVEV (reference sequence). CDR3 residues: CASTATSGMQYF. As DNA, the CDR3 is TGTGCCAGCACCGCAACTAGCGGGATGCAGTACTTC.

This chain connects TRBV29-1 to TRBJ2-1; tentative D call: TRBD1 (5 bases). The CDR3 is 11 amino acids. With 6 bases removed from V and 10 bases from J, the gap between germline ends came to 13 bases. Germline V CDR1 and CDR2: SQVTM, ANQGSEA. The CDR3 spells CSVRMAGEQFF. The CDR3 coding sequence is TGCAGCGTGAGAATGGCAGGGGAGCAGTTCTTC.

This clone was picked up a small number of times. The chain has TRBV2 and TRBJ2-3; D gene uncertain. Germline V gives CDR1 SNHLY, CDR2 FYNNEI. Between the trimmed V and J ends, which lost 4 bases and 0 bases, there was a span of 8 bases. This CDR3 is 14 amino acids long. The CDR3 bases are TGTGCCAGCAGTGGGTCGGGCAGCACAGATACGCAGTATTTT. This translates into CASSGSGSTDTQYF.